A single T cell receptor (beta chain) is shown here with its context. The sample originates from a study of T cells in tumors after PD-1 blockade. TCRdb's copy holds only in-frame clones and misses some; the assay was immunoSEQ multiplex PCR. This sample has more than 40,000 clones, with around 80% found just once. This CDR3 comprises 16 residues. The material was PBMCs, obtained before anti-PD-1 therapy. The chain is built from TRBV12-2 and TRBJ2-7; TRBD1 was called by the table and not checked on the DNA. TRBV12-2 is a known pseudogene. The receptor comes from a human donor with advanced basal cell or squamous cell carcinoma (not recorded which). This CDR3 reads CASRLSPHQVVYEQYF. The CDR3 DNA reads as TGTGCAAGTCGCTTATCGCCCCATCAGGTGGTCTACGAGCAGTACTTC.